Each of the 28 T cell receptor beta chains below was sequenced from the same sample in a study of blood T cell repertoires in COVID-19. Clones were read by immunoSEQ multiplex PCR, and TCRdb kept only the in-frame ones, dropping some. The sample contains some 16,000 clones, about 81% of which appear only once. Sequenced material: peripheral blood. The receptors come from a man aged 55 to 70 with acute or convalescent COVID-19.

The rearrangement joins TRBV19 to TRBJ1-4; D is perhaps TRBD1 (5 bases). Trimming removed 1 base from V and 7 bases from J, with 10 bases in between. The V gene's germline CDR1 is LNHDA and CDR2 SQIVND (reference sequence). The CDR3 is 14 residues long. The chain's CDR3 is CASSIGGRSEKLFF. The CDR3 DNA follows: TGTGCCAGTAGTATAGGGGGCAGAAGTGAAAAACTGTTTTTT.

This sequence joins TRBV7-8 and TRBJ2-7, with D tentatively TRBD1 (5 bases). This CDR3 region has 17 residues. The ends were cut back, 3 bases at V and 4 bases at J, with 22 bases in the middle. The germline V gene encodes CDR1 SGHVS and CDR2 FQNEAQ. The CDR3 nucleotides are TGTGCCAGCAGCTTCAACAGGTTTTCGTCCTTTCGGTACGAGCAGTACTTC. As protein: CASSFNRFSSFRYEQYF.

The chain has TRBV19 and TRBJ1-1; 9 bases align to TRBD1. The germline CDR1 and CDR2 sequences are LNHDA and SQIVND (reference sequence). This CDR3 has 17 amino acids. The V gene end was trimmed by 5 bases and the J gene end by 0 bases; junction bases not matched to a gene: 10. The CDR3 loop is CASSRDREGLMNTEAFF. In nucleotides, the CDR3 is TGTGCCAGTAGTCGGGACAGGGAGGGGTTGATGAACACTGAAGCTTTCTTT.

The rearrangement uses TRBV19 and TRBJ2-2, with D perhaps matching TRBD1 (6 bases). The CDR3 totals 13 residues. CDR1 is LNHDA, CDR2 SQIVND, per germline (reference sequence). Trimming shortened V by 6 bases and J by 6 bases, and 11 bases separated the two germline ends. The CDR3 sequence: CASSRGQPGELFF. The CDR3 DNA follows: TGTGCCAGTAGCCGTGGACAGCCCGGGGAGCTGTTTTTT.

This rearrangement joins TRBV5-4 to TRBJ2-3, with D perhaps TRBD1 (5 bases). V was shortened by 2 bases and J by 9 bases, with 16 bases between the two germline ends. Per germline, CDR1 SGHNT and CDR2 YYREEE (reference sequence). The CDR3 runs 14 residues. The CDR3 reads CASSFDSIAKTQYF. CDR3 in DNA: TGTGCCAGCAGCTTCGACAGTATAGCCAAGACGCAGTATTTT.

The table lists this clone with a count of one. This rearrangement joins TRBV10-3 to TRBJ1-1; D gene uncertain. The CDR3 is 12 residues long. V lost 10 bases and J 4 bases, leaving 13 bases between the germline ends. The germline V gene encodes CDR1 ENHRY and CDR2 SYGVKD. The CDR3 coding sequence is TGTGCCACCGAGGGTACCGGCACTGAAGCTTTCTTT. Translation: CATEGTGTEAFF.

The CDR3 nucleotides are TGCGCCAGCAGCCCGGGACAGGGTACCTACAATGAGCAGTTCTTC. It specifies CASSPGQGTYNEQFF. The gene calls are TRBV5-1 and TRBJ2-1; TRBD1 agrees at 9 bases. The V segment lost 4 bases and the J segment 2 bases; nucleotides outside the gene matches: 4. CDR1 SGHRS and CDR2 YFSETQ come from the germline V gene. The length of the CDR3 is 15 residues.

Here the CDR3 reads CSVGTGGTGELFF. The CDR3 DNA reads TGCAGCGTGGGGACTGGGGGAACCGGGGAGCTGTTTTTT. This chain links TRBV29-1 with TRBJ2-2; weak D call: TRBD2 (6 bases). CDR1 is SQVTM and CDR2 is ANQGSEA in the germline V gene. Trimming removed 6 bases from V and 5 bases from J, with 13 bases in between. The CDR3 has 13 amino acids.

The chain combines TRBV27 with TRBJ1-2, with 10 nucleotides matching TRBD1. J lost 6 bases, V lost 2 bases, and 3 bases had no gene match. CDR3 size: 14 residues. The germline V gene encodes CDR1 MNHEY and CDR2 SMNVEV (reference sequence). The CDR3 loop is CASSLKTGGDGYTF. CDR3 nucleotides: TGTGCCAGCAGTTTAAAGACAGGGGGCGATGGCTACACCTTC.

This clone was counted a single time. This sequence joins TRBV7-9 and TRBJ1-2; no clear D. Germline-derived CDR1 and CDR2 are SEHNR and FQNEAQ (reference sequence). The CDR3 has 15 residues. Between the trimmed V and J ends, which lost 1 base and 6 bases, there was a span of 15 bases. The CDR3 loop reads CASSLEFERMNGYTF. The CDR3 DNA sequence: TGTGCCAGCAGCTTAGAGTTTGAGAGGATGAATGGCTACACCTTC.

This sequence joins TRBV4-1 and TRBJ1-5; D possibly corresponds to TRBD1 (6 bases). Trimming took 4 bases from V and 5 from J, leaving 21 bases between them. This CDR3 comprises 17 residues. Germline V gene data show CDR1 as MGHRA and CDR2 as YSYEKL. The CDR3 sequence: CASSPQTGRFFDQPQHF. The CDR3 region has the DNA TGCGCCAGCAGCCCGCAGACAGGCAGGTTTTTCGATCAGCCCCAGCATTTT.

V gene TRBV10-2 combines with J gene TRBJ1-4, with 8 bases lining up with TRBD1. The CDR3 covers 17 residues. V shed 7 bases, J shed 7 bases, and the junction held 17 bases outside the gene matches. Germline assignment: CDR1 WSHSY and CDR2 SAAADI. Here the CDR3 DNA reads TGCGCCAGCACCCACCAGGGACAGGCGGGGGCAGCTGAAAAACTGTTTTTT. It is translated as CASTHQGQAGAAEKLFF.

The CDR3 coding sequence is TGTGCCAGCTCACCACCTTGGAAGGGGCTAGGAGATACGCAGTATTTT. Translation gives CASSPPWKGLGDTQYF. V and J are TRBV18 and TRBJ2-3; possible D gene TRBD1, 5 bases. The ends were cut back, 0 bases at V and 5 bases at J, with 15 bases in the middle. Germline V gene data show CDR1 as KGHSH and CDR2 as LQKENI. This CDR3 spans 16 amino acids.

The table lists this clone with a few counts. The genes are TRBV18 and TRBJ1-3; 9 nucleotides agree with TRBD1. The V gene's germline CDR1 is KGHSH and CDR2 LQKENI. CDR3 length equals 17 residues. The junction had 7 bases not matched to a gene; V was cut back by 4 bases and J by 0 bases. CDR3 loop: CASSRSGTGSSGNTIYF. The CDR3 bases are TGTGCCAGCTCACGATCCGGGACAGGGTCCTCTGGAAACACCATATATTTT. Combining the CDR3 with reference TRBV18 and TRBJ1-3 gives the whole variable domain NAGVMQNPRHLVRRRGQEARLRCSPMKGHSHVYWYRQLPEEGLKFMVYLQKENIIDESGMPKERFSAEFPKEGPSILRIQQVVRGDSAAYFCASSRSGTGSSGNTIYFGEGSWLTVV.

V usage is TRBV6-5 and J usage is TRBJ1-4, with D possibly matching TRBD1 (5 bases). Germline assignment: CDR1 MNHEY and CDR2 SVGAGI. CDR3 size: 15 residues. Trimming removed 2 bases from V and 3 bases from J, with 10 bases in between. The CDR3 sequence is CASSYGAGSNEKLFF. The CDR3 region has the DNA TGTGCCAGCAGTTACGGTGCAGGGTCTAATGAAAAACTGTTTTTT.

This clone occurred a few times. The chain combines TRBV19 with TRBJ1-1; TRBD1 matches at 7 bases. Germline CDR1 is LNHDA and CDR2 is SQIVND (reference sequence). This CDR3 spans 17 amino acids. V was pared by 1 base and J by 1 base, with 9 bases of the junction left unmatched. The CDR3 DNA is TGTGCCAGTAGTATAGCTGTGGGCAGGGGGACGAACACTGAAGCTTTCTTT. Residues: CASSIAVGRGTNTEAFF.

The chain links TRBV30 to TRBJ1-2, with 7 bases aligning to TRBD1. This CDR3 is built from 13 residues. Germline loops: CDR1 GTSNPN, CDR2 SVGIG (reference sequence). Trimming removed 7 bases from V and 7 bases from J; junction bases left unmatched: 12. The CDR3 region is CASRPTGLPGYTF. The DNA of the CDR3 is TGTGCCTCTCGACCGACAGGGCTCCCTGGCTACACCTTC.

The V and J genes are TRBV14 and TRBJ1-6; weak D call: TRBD1 (5 bases). Trimming pared 9 bases from V and 9 bases from J, leaving 12 bases between. CDR3 length equals 12 residues. The V gene's germline CDR1 is SGHDN and CDR2 FVKESK. DNA of the CDR3: TGTGCCAGTGGACACTCCAGTTCACCCCTCCACTTT. This codes for CASGHSSSPLHF.

CDR3 sequence reads: CASSRGGYTF. The CDR3 nucleotides read TGTGCCAGCAGTCGAGGGGGCTACACCTTC. The rearrangement joins TRBV27 to TRBJ1-2; the D is unclear. V was pared by 5 bases and J by 8 bases, with 6 bases between. Germline V lookup: CDR1 MNHEY, CDR2 SMNVEV (reference sequence). The CDR3 is 10 amino acids.

The sample holds a few counts of this clone. This chain links TRBV4-2 with TRBJ1-1; 7 bases are a match to TRBD1. The junction had 10 bases not matched to a gene; V was cut back by 5 bases and J by 1 base. The CDR3 has 16 residues. Germline V gene data show CDR1 as LGHNA and CDR2 as YNFKEQ. CDR3 in DNA: TGTGCCAGCAGCAAGGGGGCACAAGAGTGGAACACTGAAGCTTTCTTT. This gives the protein CASSKGAQEWNTEAFF.

This rearrangement joins TRBV7-2 to TRBJ2-3, with 7 bases matching TRBD2. V shed 1 base and J 3 bases; nucleotides not matched to a gene: 10. Germline V gene sequence: CDR1 SGHTA, CDR2 FQGNSA. The CDR3 has 17 amino acids. The CDR3 protein is CASSLGFWGGNTDTQYF. For the CDR3, the DNA is TGTGCCAGCAGCTTAGGATTTTGGGGGGGAAATACAGATACGCAGTATTTT.

The chain joins TRBV27 to TRBJ1-2; 7 positions match TRBD1. The CDR3 runs 17 residues. V dropped 7 bases and J dropped 1; count of bases not matched to a gene: 15. The germline gives CDR1 MNHEY, CDR2 SMNVEV (reference sequence). CDR3 sequence reads: CASTPILDRVGNYGYTF. CDR3 coding DNA: TGTGCCAGCACCCCGATACTAGACAGGGTGGGTAACTATGGCTACACCTTC.

V usage is TRBV5-1 and J usage is TRBJ2-3, with 7 bases lining up with TRBD1. V lost 3 bases to trimming and J lost 9 bases; unmatched junction nucleotides: 4. CDR1 and CDR2 from the germline V gene are SGHRS and YFSETQ. The CDR3 is made up of 12 amino acids. In DNA form, the CDR3 reads TGCGCCAGCAGCTCCCCGGGACAGACGCAGTATTTT. It codes for CASSSPGQTQYF.

The V call is TRBV24-1, the J call TRBJ1-3, with a weak D call TRBD1 (5 bases). CDR1 and CDR2 from the germline V gene are KGHDR and SFDVKD. V dropped 8 bases and J dropped 0 bases, with 19 bases sitting between them. The CDR3 spans 17 residues. DNA for the CDR3: TGTGCCACCACCACATTCCGGAACGGGGGCTCTGGAAACACCATATATTTT. It is translated as CATTTFRNGGSGNTIYF.

The V call is TRBV24-1, the J call TRBJ2-1; D might be TRBD2 (6 bases). Germline V gene data show CDR1 as KGHDR and CDR2 as SFDVKD. The CDR3 sequence is 16 residues long. The V end lost 1 base, the J end lost 0 bases, and 9 bases lay between the germline ends. CDR3 coding DNA: TGTGCCACCAGTGATTTTGGGGGGAGCTCCTACAATGAGCAGTTCTTC. It translates to CATSDFGGSSYNEQFF.

CDR3 region: CATSDATGVGEQYF. The CDR3 DNA reads as TGTGCCACCAGTGATGCTACAGGGGTGGGCGAGCAGTACTTC. This chain links TRBV24-1 with TRBJ2-7; 7 positions match TRBD1. Trimming cost V 3 bases and J 6 bases; bases outside gene matches: 7. Germline V gives CDR1 KGHDR, CDR2 SFDVKD. CDR3 length: 14 amino acids.

V and J are TRBV18 and TRBJ2-7, with D perhaps matching TRBD1 (6 bases). Trimming shortened V by 6 bases and J by 2 bases, and 11 bases separated the two germline ends. The V gene's germline CDR1 is KGHSH and CDR2 LQKENI. CDR3 length equals 13 residues. CDR3 in amino acids: CASSQDSPYEQYF. In DNA, the CDR3 is TGTGCCAGCTCCCAGGACAGCCCCTACGAGCAGTACTTC.

This CDR3 is CASSQLRGSYEQYF. Here the CDR3 DNA reads TGTGCCAGCAGTCAACTCAGGGGATCCTACGAGCAGTACTTC. The chain employs TRBV6-5 and TRBJ2-7; D possibly corresponds to TRBD1 (6 bases). The germline V and J ends were trimmed by 5 bases and 1 base, with 12 bases remaining between them. The CDR3 consists of 14 residues. CDR1 is MNHEY and CDR2 is SVGAGI in the germline V gene.